What follows are 22 T cell receptor beta chains derived from one specimen sequenced in a study of blood T cell repertoires in COVID-19 (dated by TCRdb to the early 2020s). The library was generated by the immunoSEQ multiplex PCR assay. TCRdb took over this immuneACCESS table, retaining in-frame rearrangements with V and J assigned. Such tables are incomplete; in checked studies, under half of the missing clones stem from an unresolved V gene, and the remainder is unexplained. The sample table contains some 80,000 clones; only one count was recorded for more than 65% of them. Jointly, the top ten make up about 5.4% of the sample. Sequencing was carried out using peripheral blood. These TCRs come from a woman older than 75 with active or convalescent COVID-19.

The CDR3 reads CASSLDGQASGGTQYF. CDR3 in DNA: TGCGCCAGCAGCTTGGACGGACAGGCTTCAGGAGGGACCCAGTACTTC. The rearrangement links TRBV5-1 to TRBJ2-5, with 7 nucleotides matching TRBD1. CDR1 is SGHRS, CDR2 YFSETQ, per germline. CDR3 size: 16 residues. The V and J ends lost 0 bases and 7 bases, in that order; junction bases with no gene match: 12. Full variable domain (missing parts from reference TRBV5-1 and TRBJ2-5): KAGVTQTPRYLIKTRGQQVTLSCSPISGHRSVSWYQQTPGQGLQFLFEYFSETQRNKGNFPGRFSGRQFSNSRSEMNVSTLELGDSALYLCASSLDGQASGGTQYFGPGTRLLVL.

The chain carries TRBV7-2 and TRBJ1-4; perhaps TRBD1 as D (5 bases). CDR3 length: 14 amino acids. Germline CDR1 and CDR2: SGHTA and FQGNSA. Trimming took 1 base from V and 8 from J, leaving 11 bases between them. DNA of the CDR3: TGTGCCAGCAGCTTAGATGGGGCAGGAGAAAAACTGTTTTTT. As protein: CASSLDGAGEKLFF.

This chain uses TRBV7-2 with TRBJ1-5; weak D call: TRBD1 (6 bases). With 6 bases removed from V and 3 bases from J, the gap between germline ends came to 15 bases. This CDR3 contains 15 residues. From germline, CDR1 is SGHTA and CDR2 FQGNSA. CDR3 amino acids: CASSPDRSFNQPQHF. CDR3 coding DNA: TGTGCCAGCAGTCCGGACAGATCATTCAATCAGCCCCAGCATTTT.

The chain employs TRBV6-5 and TRBJ1-2; D is uncertain. This CDR3 is built from 12 residues. Germline V lookup: CDR1 MNHEY, CDR2 SVGAGI. Trimming removed 7 bases from V and 1 base from J, with 7 bases in between. The CDR3 region is CASTQNNYGYTF. CDR3 sequence (DNA): TGTGCCAGCACGCAGAATAACTATGGCTACACCTTC.

This clone was picked up one time. The chain combines TRBV18 with TRBJ2-3; 7 bases are shared with TRBD1. Germline V CDR1 and CDR2: KGHSH, LQKENI. The CDR3 loop spans 21 amino acids. V dropped 3 bases and J dropped 4; count of bases not matched to a gene: 25. As DNA, the CDR3 is TGTGCCAGCTCACCTCACCGCCCCGGGACGCTGCGACAGGGTGCCGCAGATACGCAGTATTTT. Translated: CASSPHRPGTLRQGAADTQYF.

The chain recombines TRBV6-5 with TRBJ1-2, with no clear D. Germline CDR1 and CDR2: MNHEY and SVGAGI. The CDR3 is 14 amino acids. V dropped 2 bases and J dropped 6 bases, with 13 bases sitting between them. The CDR3 region has the DNA TGTGCCAGCAGTTACCTTGGGCCGACAAATGGCTACACCTTC. Protein product: CASSYLGPTNGYTF.

The chain joins TRBV28 to TRBJ2-7; 12 nucleotides agree with TRBD2. The CDR3 covers 17 residues. Germline CDR1 MDHEN, CDR2 SYDVKM. The chain's CDR3 is CASRRRGLAGGPNEQYF. CDR3 DNA sequence: TGTGCAAGTCGGCGCAGGGGCCTAGCGGGGGGGCCCAACGAGCAGTACTTC. The whole variable domain, remainder taken from reference TRBV28 and TRBJ2-7, is DVKVTQSSRYLVKRTGEKVFLECVQDMDHENMFWYRQDPGLGLRLIYFSYDVKMKEKGDIPEGYSVSREKKERFSLILESASTNQTSMYLCASRRRGLAGGPNEQYFGPGTRLTVT.

The chain links TRBV19 to TRBJ1-3, with D unresolved. V lost 7 bases and J lost 0, with 10 bases in between. There are 14 residues in the CDR3. CDR1 and CDR2 (germline): LNHDA, SQIVND (reference sequence). The CDR3 loop is CASTLFRSGNTIYF. In DNA form, the CDR3 reads TGTGCCAGTACCCTCTTCCGCTCTGGAAACACCATATATTTT.

V usage is TRBV5-4 and J usage is TRBJ2-5, with TRBD1 as a possible D gene (6 bases). The CDR3 is made up of 14 amino acids. Germline values: CDR1 SGHNT, CDR2 YYREEE (reference sequence). Between the trimmed V and J ends, which lost 0 bases and 3 bases, there was a span of 9 bases. The CDR3 DNA follows: TGTGCCAGCAGCTTGGACAGGGTAAAAGAGACCCAGTACTTC. Protein sequence: CASSLDRVKETQYF.

The chain recombines TRBV19 with TRBJ2-7; D remains ambiguous. Germline values: CDR1 LNHDA, CDR2 SQIVND (reference sequence). This CDR3 region has 13 residues. V was clipped by 9 bases and J by 4 bases, with 16 bases between them. CDR3 amino acids: CASRKTPGYEQYF. For the CDR3, the DNA is TGTGCCAGCCGTAAGACACCTGGATACGAGCAGTACTTC.

This sequence joins TRBV28 and TRBJ2-7, with 7 bases identical to TRBD2. Looked up from germline, CDR1 is MDHEN and CDR2 is SYDVKM. With 3 bases clipped from V and 0 bases from J, the junction kept 8 bases outside the gene matches. CDR3 length: 16 amino acids. This CDR3 reads CASSFFGLESSYEQYF. In DNA, the CDR3 is TGTGCCAGCAGTTTCTTTGGACTAGAGAGCTCCTACGAGCAGTACTTC.

This clone was detected only once. The J gene is TRBJ2-4, the V gene TRBV11-2; TRBD2 aligns across 13 bases. Germline V gene data show CDR1 as SGHAT and CDR2 as FQNNGV. The CDR3 consists of 18 residues. V dropped 5 bases and J dropped 7; count of bases not matched to a gene: 14. The CDR3: CASSPWGLAGSGGNIQYF. CDR3 bases: TGTGCCAGCAGCCCCTGGGGACTAGCGGGAAGTGGGGGGAACATTCAGTACTTC.

The chain is built from TRBV6-2 or TRBV6-3 and TRBJ1-4; 8 nucleotides line up with TRBD1. V gave up 4 bases and J gave up 5 bases; unmatched junction bases: 12. Germline-derived CDR1 and CDR2 are MNHEY and SVGEGT. The CDR3 length is 17 residues. The CDR3 nucleotides are TGTGCCAGCAGTTCCTCAGGGAGAAGACAGGGGAATGAAAAACTGTTTTTT. This encodes CASSSSGRRQGNEKLFF.

The V call is TRBV19, the J call TRBJ2-3; TRBD1 matches 10 bases. Germline CDR1 and CDR2: LNHDA and SQIVND (reference sequence). This CDR3 comprises 13 residues. Unmatched junction bases numbered 9, after V lost 10 bases and J lost 8 bases. The CDR3 here is CATSGTGVITQYF. The CDR3 bases are TGTGCCACAAGCGGGACAGGGGTTATTACGCAGTATTTT.

In this sample, this clone turned up a few times. This rearrangement joins TRBV30 to TRBJ2-7; tentative D call: TRBD1 (5 bases). Trimming took off 4 bases at V and 5 bases at J, with 15 bases between the two ends. This CDR3 spans 13 amino acids. The germline gives CDR1 GTSNPN, CDR2 SVGIG (reference sequence). CDR3 region: CAWTRALGHEQYF. CDR3 nucleotide sequence: TGTGCCTGGACCAGGGCATTGGGCCACGAGCAGTACTTC.

The rearrangement joins TRBV7-2 to TRBJ2-7; 9 bases match TRBD2. The V segment lost 2 bases and the J segment 4 bases; nucleotides outside the gene matches: 6. The CDR3 has 15 amino acids. The V gene's germline CDR1 is SGHTA and CDR2 FQGNSA. CDR3 sequence reads: CASSLTGTSSYEQYF. The CDR3 coding sequence is TGTGCCAGCAGCTTAACCGGGACTAGCTCATACGAGCAGTACTTC.

The V gene is TRBV4-1, the J gene TRBJ2-1; D is possibly TRBD1 (6 bases). The V and J ends lost 0 bases and 8 bases respectively, with 23 bases between them. This CDR3 contains 18 residues. The germline V gene has CDR1 MGHRA and CDR2 YSYEKL. Written as DNA, the CDR3 is TGCGCCAGCAGCCAAGACGTGGGCCGGGACACCGGAGCGGATGAGCAGTTCTTC. Translating it yields CASSQDVGRDTGADEQFF.

The CDR3 DNA reads as TGTGCCAGCATGGGTGGGGCAGGACCCTACGAGCAGTACTTC. It specifies CASMGGAGPYEQYF. The V gene is TRBV28, the J gene TRBJ2-7; TRBD1 might be the D (5 bases). Germline CDR1 and CDR2: MDHEN and SYDVKM. CDR3 size: 14 residues. V lost 7 bases and J lost 2, with 15 bases in between.

CDR3 DNA sequence: TGCGCCAGCAGCCAGAGGGGATTACAGGGTGACGAGCAGTACTTC. Encoded protein: CASSQRGLQGDEQYF. This chain connects TRBV4-3 to TRBJ2-7; D possibly corresponds to TRBD1 (6 bases). CDR3 length: 15 residues. Germline loops: CDR1 LGHNA, CDR2 YSLEER. Deletions cut 3 bases from V and 5 bases from J, with 17 bases between.

The chain employs TRBV5-5 and TRBJ2-7, with D perhaps matching TRBD2 (6 bases). CDR1 SGHKS and CDR2 YYEKEE come from the germline V gene (reference sequence). The CDR3 sequence is 13 residues long. V was pared by 4 bases and J by 2 bases, with 10 bases between. CDR3 loop: CASSLGLTYEQYF. CDR3 in DNA: TGTGCCAGCAGCCTGGGACTCACCTACGAGCAGTACTTC.

The table lists this clone with a few counts. CDR3 nucleotides: TGTGCCAGCAGTTTCGGGACAGGGTATTCACCCCTCCACTTT. It codes for CASSFGTGYSPLHF. This chain uses TRBV6-5 with TRBJ1-6; TRBD1 agrees at 9 bases. The CDR3 loop spans 14 amino acids. Germline values: CDR1 MNHEY, CDR2 SVGAGI. Trimming at V came to 4 bases and at J to 8 bases, leaving 3 bases not matched to a gene.

V is TRBV5-5 and J is TRBJ1-6, with D possibly TRBD1 on 5 matching bases. The V gene's germline CDR1 is SGHKS and CDR2 YYEKEE (reference sequence). CDR3 length: 19 residues. V was clipped by 3 bases and J by 9 bases, with 28 bases between them. The CDR3 sequence is CASSSAGSGFVFFGSPLHF. The CDR3 DNA is TGTGCCAGCAGCTCAGCCGGATCAGGGTTTGTGTTCTTTGGTTCACCCCTCCACTTT.